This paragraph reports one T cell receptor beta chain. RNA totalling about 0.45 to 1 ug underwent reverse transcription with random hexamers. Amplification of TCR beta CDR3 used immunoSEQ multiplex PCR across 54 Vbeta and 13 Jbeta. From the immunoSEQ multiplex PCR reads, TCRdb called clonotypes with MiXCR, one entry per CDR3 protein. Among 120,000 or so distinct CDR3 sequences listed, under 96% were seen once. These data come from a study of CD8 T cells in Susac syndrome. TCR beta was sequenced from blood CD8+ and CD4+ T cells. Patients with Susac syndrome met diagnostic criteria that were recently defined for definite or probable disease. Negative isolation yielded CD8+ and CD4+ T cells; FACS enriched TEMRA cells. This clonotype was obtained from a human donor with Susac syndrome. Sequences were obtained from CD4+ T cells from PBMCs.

CDR3 in amino acids: CASSQDENRPAETQYF. For the CDR3, the DNA is TGTGCCAGCAGCCAAGATGAGAACCGACCGGCGGAGACCCAGTACTTC. V is TRBV14 and J is TRBJ2-5; D ambiguous. Looked up from germline, CDR1 is SGHDN and CDR2 is FVKESK. CDR3 size: 16 residues. V was pared by 0 bases and J by 5 bases, with 16 bases between.